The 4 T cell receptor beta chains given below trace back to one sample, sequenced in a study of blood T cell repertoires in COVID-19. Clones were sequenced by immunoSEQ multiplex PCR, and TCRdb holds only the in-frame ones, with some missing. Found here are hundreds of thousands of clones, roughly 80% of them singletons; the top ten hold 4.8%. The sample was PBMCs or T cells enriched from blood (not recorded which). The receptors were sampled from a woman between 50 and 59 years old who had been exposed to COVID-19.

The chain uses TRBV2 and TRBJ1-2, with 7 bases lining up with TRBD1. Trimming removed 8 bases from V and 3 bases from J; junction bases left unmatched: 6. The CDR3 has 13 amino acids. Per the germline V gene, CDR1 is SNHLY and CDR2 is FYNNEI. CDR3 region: CASGGRGDYGYTF. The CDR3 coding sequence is TGTGCCAGCGGAGGCAGGGGGGACTATGGCTACACCTTC.

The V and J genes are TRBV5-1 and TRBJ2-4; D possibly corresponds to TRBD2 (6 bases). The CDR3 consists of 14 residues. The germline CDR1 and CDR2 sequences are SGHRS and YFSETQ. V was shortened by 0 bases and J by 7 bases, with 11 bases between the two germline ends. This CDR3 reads CASSLAPGVNIQYF. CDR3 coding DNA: TGCGCCAGCAGCTTGGCCCCGGGGGTTAACATTCAGTACTTC.

CDR3 nucleotides: TGTGCCAGCAGCTTCCCGGGGACAGGGAGATATGGCTACACCTTC. This gives the protein CASSFPGTGRYGYTF. This chain uses TRBV5-6 with TRBJ1-2, with 9 bases that match TRBD1. The ends lost 2 bases at V and 5 bases at J; junction bases unmatched: 7. The CDR3 is 15 residues long. Per germline, CDR1 SGHDT and CDR2 YYEEEE. Combining the CDR3 with reference TRBV5-6 and TRBJ1-2 gives the whole variable domain DAGVTQSPTHLIKTRGQQVTLRCSPKSGHDTVSWYQQALGQGPQFIFQYYEEEERQRGNFPDRFSGHQFPNYSSELNVNALLLGDSALYLCASSFPGTGRYGYTFGSGTRLTVV.

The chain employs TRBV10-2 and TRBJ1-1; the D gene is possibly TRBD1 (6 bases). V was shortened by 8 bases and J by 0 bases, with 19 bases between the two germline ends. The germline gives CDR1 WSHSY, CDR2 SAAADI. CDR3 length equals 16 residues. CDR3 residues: CASQRSGTSMNTEAFF. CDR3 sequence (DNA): TGCGCCAGCCAACGTTCCGGGACATCCATGAACACTGAAGCTTTCTTT.